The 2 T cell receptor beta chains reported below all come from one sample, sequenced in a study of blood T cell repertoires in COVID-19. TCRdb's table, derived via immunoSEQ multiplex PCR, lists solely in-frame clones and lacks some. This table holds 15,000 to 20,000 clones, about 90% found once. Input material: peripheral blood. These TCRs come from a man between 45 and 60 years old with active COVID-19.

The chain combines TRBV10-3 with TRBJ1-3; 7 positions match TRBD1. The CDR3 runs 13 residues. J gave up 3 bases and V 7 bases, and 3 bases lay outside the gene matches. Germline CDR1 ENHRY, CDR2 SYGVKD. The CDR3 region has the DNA TGTGCCATCACACAGGGGCTTGGAAACACCATATATTTT. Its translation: CAITQGLGNTIYF.

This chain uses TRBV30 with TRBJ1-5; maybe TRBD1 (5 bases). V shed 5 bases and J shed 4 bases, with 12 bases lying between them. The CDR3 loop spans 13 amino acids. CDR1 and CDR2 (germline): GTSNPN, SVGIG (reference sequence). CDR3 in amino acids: CAWGPGLNQPQHF. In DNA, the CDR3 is TGTGCCTGGGGACCGGGACTTAATCAGCCCCAGCATTTT.